Below, 17 T cell receptor beta chains from the same sample are listed, as sequenced in a study of T cell changes during pregnancy in multiple sclerosis (dated by TCRdb to 2018 to 2020). Receptor libraries were prepared by the immunoSEQ multiplex PCR assay. In TCRdb, the immuneACCESS table is reduced to in-frame sequences with V and J assigned. These tables do not hold every clone; where another copy was compared, an unresolved V gene accounts for under half, and the others remain unexplained. The sample table records 40,000 to 45,000 clones; about 89% of these occur just once. The ten largest make up roughly 0.53% of the sample. The input for sequencing was CD4+ T cells from peripheral blood mononuclear cells, taken in the first trimester of pregnancy. The receptor set was obtained from a female donor with multiple sclerosis, enrolled in a pregnancy study.

The chain recombines TRBV2 with TRBJ2-3, with 7 bases that match TRBD2. V lost 6 bases, J lost 4 bases, and 10 bases stayed unmatched. The length of the CDR3 is 15 residues. Germline CDR1 reads SNHLY; CDR2 reads FYNNEI. The CDR3 here is CASRGGVSGPDTQYF. For the CDR3, the DNA is TGTGCCAGCAGGGGAGGGGTCTCAGGCCCAGATACGCAGTATTTT.

The J gene is TRBJ2-6, the V gene TRBV28; TRBD2 matches at 9 bases. The V segment lost 3 bases and the J segment 7 bases; nucleotides outside the gene matches: 10. Germline values: CDR1 MDHEN, CDR2 SYDVKM. The CDR3 totals 17 residues. The CDR3 protein is CASSLNLAGMRANVLTF. DNA for the CDR3: TGTGCCAGCAGTTTGAATCTAGCGGGGATGCGAGCCAACGTCCTGACTTTC.

CDR3 amino acids: CASSDGTSGQKTQYF. CDR3 in DNA: TGTGCCAGCTCGGATGGGACTAGCGGTCAGAAGACCCAGTACTTC. V gene TRBV18 combines with J gene TRBJ2-5; TRBD2 agrees at 11 bases. Germline CDR1 and CDR2: KGHSH and LQKENI. The CDR3 length is 15 residues. The V segment lost 6 bases and the J segment 6 bases; nucleotides outside the gene matches: 9.

This chain joins TRBV9 and TRBJ2-6; perhaps TRBD1 as D (5 bases). This CDR3 is 19 amino acids long. CDR1 and CDR2 (germline): SGDLS, YYNGEE. Trimming took 3 bases from V and 0 from J, leaving 19 bases between them. CDR3 bases: TGTGCCAGCAGCGCCGCCCGCACAGGACCAAGCTCTGGGGCCAACGTCCTGACTTTC. Its protein product is CASSAARTGPSSGANVLTF. The variable domain in full, completed from reference TRBV9 and TRBJ2-6, reads DSGVTQTPKHLITATGQRVTLRCSPRSGDLSVYWYQQSLDQGLQFLIQYYNGEERAKGNILERFSAQQFPDLHSELNLSSLELGDSALYFCASSAARTGPSSGANVLTFGAGSRLTVL.

The gene calls are TRBV2 and TRBJ2-1; D is ambiguous. V lost 8 bases to trimming and J lost 6 bases, with 8 bases between them. The CDR3 contains 11 residues. Germline CDR1 SNHLY, CDR2 FYNNEI. The CDR3 bases are TGTGCCAGCCGCTCGGGCAATGAGCAGTTCTTC. Residues: CASRSGNEQFF.

The chain is built from TRBV7-9 and TRBJ2-4; D may be TRBD2 (6 bases). Trimming took 3 bases from V and 0 from J, leaving 12 bases between them. This CDR3 comprises 16 residues. Germline CDR1 reads SEHNR; CDR2 reads FQNEAQ (reference sequence). The CDR3 DNA reads TGTGCCAGCAGCTTGGGCGGGGTAGTAGCCAAAAACATTCAGTACTTC. Protein sequence: CASSLGGVVAKNIQYF. Full variable domain (missing parts from reference TRBV7-9 and TRBJ2-4): DTGVSQNPRHKITKRGQNVTFRCDPISEHNRLYWYRQTLGQGPEFLTYFQNEAQLEKSRLLSDRFSAERPKGSFSTLEIQRTEQGDSAMYLCASSLGGVVAKNIQYFGAGTRLSVL.

The chain joins TRBV27 to TRBJ2-3, with TRBD2 as a possible D gene (6 bases). This CDR3 is 14 amino acids long. V lost 6 bases and J 0 bases, leaving 10 bases between the germline ends. CDR1 is MNHEY, CDR2 SMNVEV, per germline (reference sequence). The CDR3 spells CASSPGASTDTQYF. As DNA, the CDR3 is TGTGCCAGCAGCCCGGGAGCCAGCACAGATACGCAGTATTTT.

This chain links TRBV4-3 with TRBJ2-1; D might be TRBD1 (5 bases). Germline V gene sequence: CDR1 LGHNA, CDR2 YSLEER. This CDR3 has 17 residues. The V end was cut by 2 bases, the J end by 1 base, with 15 bases between. CDR3 residues: CASSQSSGRVSYNEQFF. Written as DNA, the CDR3 is TGCGCCAGCAGCCAAAGCTCGGGCAGGGTTTCCTACAATGAGCAGTTCTTC.

A few counts support this clone. V gene TRBV5-1 combines with J gene TRBJ1-1; D is perhaps TRBD1 (6 bases). V lost 2 bases and J 6 bases, leaving 14 bases between the germline ends. The CDR3 has 14 residues. From germline, CDR1 is SGHRS and CDR2 YFSETQ. CDR3 nucleotides: TGCGCCAGCAGCTTTACACAGGGTATGTCTGAAGCTTTCTTT. This codes for CASSFTQGMSEAFF. Supplemented by reference TRBV5-1 and TRBJ1-1, the full variable domain reads KAGVTQTPRYLIKTRGQQVTLSCSPISGHRSVSWYQQTPGQGLQFLFEYFSETQRNKGNFPGRFSGRQFSNSRSEMNVSTLELGDSALYLCASSFTQGMSEAFFGQGTRLTVV.

The chain employs TRBV7-2 and TRBJ1-5; 8 bases are shared with TRBD1. In germline, CDR1 is SGHTA, CDR2 FQGNSA. The junction had 5 bases not matched to a gene; V was cut back by 1 base and J by 6 bases. The CDR3 loop spans 15 amino acids. DNA for the CDR3: TGTGCCAGCAGCTTAGTCGCAGGGGGCGCTCAGCCCCAGCATTTT. This translates into CASSLVAGGAQPQHF.

A single count supports this clone. V usage is TRBV7-9 and J usage is TRBJ2-3, with 14 bases fitting TRBD2. This CDR3 has 18 amino acids. From germline, CDR1 is SEHNR and CDR2 FQNEAQ (reference sequence). V lost 7 bases, J lost 3 bases, and 12 bases stayed unmatched. CDR3 bases: TGTGCCAGCATCAAGGGCCGACTAGCGGGAGGGCCAACAGATACGCAGTATTTT. Protein: CASIKGRLAGGPTDTQYF.

The rearrangement joins TRBV29-1 to TRBJ2-1; the match to TRBD1 covers 7 bases. With 4 bases clipped from V and 0 bases from J, the junction kept 6 bases outside the gene matches. Germline CDR1 reads SQVTM; CDR2 reads ANQGSEA. CDR3 size: 15 residues. This CDR3 reads CSVGADRYSYNEQFF. DNA of the CDR3: TGCAGCGTTGGAGCGGACAGGTACTCCTACAATGAGCAGTTCTTC.

This chain joins TRBV28 and TRBJ2-5; D is possibly TRBD2 (7 bases). CDR1 MDHEN and CDR2 SYDVKM come from the germline V gene. This CDR3 has 15 amino acids. V lost 6 bases to trimming and J lost 1 base, with 15 bases between them. The CDR3, as DNA: TGTGCCAGCAGATCCCTAGGGGGGGGCCAAGAGACCCAGTACTTC. This gives the protein CASRSLGGGQETQYF.

The chain links TRBV6-5 to TRBJ2-1; TRBD2 matches 8 bases. From germline, CDR1 is MNHEY and CDR2 SVGAGI. This CDR3 comprises 15 residues. With V trimmed by 5 bases and J by 4 bases, 7 bases remained unmatched. CDR3 sequence (DNA): TGTGCCAGCAGTCCTAGCGGGTTCGGGTACAATGAGCAGTTCTTC. Residues: CASSPSGFGYNEQFF.

For the CDR3, the DNA is TGTGCCAGCAGCCAAGATGGACAGATAAACACTGAAGCTTTCTTT. This translates into CASSQDGQINTEAFF. The rearrangement joins TRBV4-2 to TRBJ1-1, with D perhaps matching TRBD1 (6 bases). This CDR3 has 15 amino acids. Germline V gene lookup returns CDR1 LGHNA and CDR2 YNFKEQ. Trimming pared 0 bases from V and 2 bases from J, leaving 10 bases between.

V usage is TRBV27 and J usage is TRBJ1-2, with D unresolved. This CDR3 comprises 14 residues. The germline V and J ends were trimmed by 7 bases and 6 bases, with 18 bases remaining between them. Germline V lookup: CDR1 MNHEY, CDR2 SMNVEV (reference sequence). The DNA of the CDR3 is TGTGCCAGCAAACTTCTACAGAGTCCTCATGGCTACACCTTC. This gives the protein CASKLLQSPHGYTF.

This clone was detected only a few times. The rearrangement joins TRBV7-6 to TRBJ2-7; D call uncertain. V was shortened by 0 bases and J by 4 bases, with 7 bases between the two germline ends. The CDR3 spans 13 residues. Germline loops: CDR1 SGHVS, CDR2 FNYEAQ. The CDR3 DNA sequence: TGTGCCAGCAGCTTAGCAGAACGGTACGAGCAGTACTTC. Translation gives CASSLAERYEQYF.